Following are 5 T cell receptor beta chains from one sample sequenced in a study of regulatory T cells in long-lasting Graves disease. The time point: newly diagnosed GD, antithyroid drugs for less than 3 months. RNA isolated from PBMCs was used to make the TCR library. Sequencing libraries for TCR beta were prepared with iRepertoire HTBI primers and Arm-PCR of CDR3 regions. TCRdb reprocessed the multiplex PCR reads with MiXCR, giving one entry per CDR3 protein. Altogether hundreds of thousands of distinct CDR3 sequences are present, about 14% being singletons, with the ten largest covering about 9.1%. This sample was also put to use in a study of T cells in Graves' hyperthyroidism and ophthalmopathy.

The sequences come from peripheral blood mononuclear cells (PBMCs), collected at new diagnosis, from a patient treated with antithyroid drugs. The receptors derive from a young man with Graves disease.

This clonotype has more than one count but fewer than ten. J is TRBJ2-3 and V is TRBV6-2 or TRBV6-3, with TRBD2 as a possible D gene (5 bases). There are 15 residues in the CDR3. Per germline, CDR1 MNHEY and CDR2 SVGEGT. V shed 4 bases and J shed 1 base, with 12 bases lying between them. The DNA for the CDR3 is TGTGCCAGCAGTTCCATCCGGCGGGGCACAGATACGCAGTATTTT. It is translated as CASSSIRRGTDTQYF.

CDR3 amino acids: CASNSKGLAGGGPLSYNEQFF. In DNA, the CDR3 is TGTGCCAGTAATTCAAAGGGACTAGCGGGAGGGGGGCCCTTATCCTACAATGAGCAGTTCTTC. V usage is TRBV19 and J usage is TRBJ2-1; 16 nucleotides align to TRBD2. With V trimmed by 7 bases and J by 1 base, 16 bases remained unmatched. The CDR3 runs to 21 residues. In germline, CDR1 is LNHDA, CDR2 SQIVND (reference sequence). The whole variable domain, remainder taken from reference TRBV19 and TRBJ2-1, is DGGITQSPKYLFRKEGQNVTLSCEQNLNHDAMYWYRQDPGQGLRLIYYSQIVNDFQKGDIAEGYSVSREKKESFPLTVTSAQKNPTAFYLCASNSKGLAGGGPLSYNEQFFGPGTRLTVL.

Comments on this clonotype: A far larger clone is only one base removed, so a read error is likely. This chain joins TRBV29-1 and TRBJ2-7; 11 bases are a match to TRBD1. The J call may not be correct, given that the DNA end is closer to TRBJ2-3. Looked up from germline, CDR1 is SQVTM and CDR2 is ANQGSEA. The CDR3 loop spans 14 amino acids. CDR3 sequence reads: CGVARDRGVDTQYF. CDR3 nucleotide sequence: TGCGGCGTTGCCCGGGACAGGGGGGTAGATACGCAGTATTTT.

This clonotype was found a few times. The chain is built from TRBV11-2 and TRBJ1-4; the match to TRBD1 covers 7 bases. The J segment lost 5 bases and the V segment lost 5 bases, leaving 8 bases of the junction unmatched. Germline V gene data show CDR1 as SGHAT and CDR2 as FQNNGV. CDR3 size: 15 residues. The CDR3 DNA follows: TGTGCCAGCAGCGACTATCGGGACAGAAATGAAAAACTGTTTTTT. Its translation is CASSDYRDRNEKLFF.

This clonotype was counted many times. CDR3 residues: CASGGTSASYEQYF. CDR3 in DNA: TGTGCCAGCGGAGGGACTAGCGCCTCCTACGAGCAGTACTTC. The V gene is TRBV27, the J gene TRBJ2-7, with TRBD2 matching 10 bases. Germline V CDR1 and CDR2: MNHEY, SMNVEV (reference sequence). The V gene end was trimmed by 8 bases and the J gene end by 0 bases; junction bases not matched to a gene: 4. There are 14 residues in the CDR3.